This entry lists 19 T cell receptor beta chains sequenced from one sample in a study of response to subunit inactivated influenza vaccine. TCRdb recomputed calls from the RT-PCR reads with MiXCR, one row per CDR3 protein. The data contain almost 600,000 distinct CDR3 sequences, roughly 15% of them singletons. Sequenced here: PBMCs from blood, sampled about 13 days after vaccination. Receptor source: a man between 45 and 60 years old who received an inactivated influenza vaccine.

This clonotype appeared many times. The chain links TRBV12-3 or TRBV12-4 to TRBJ2-1; D not resolved. CDR3 length equals 13 residues. V lost 6 bases to trimming and J lost 6 bases, with 12 bases between them. The CDR3 DNA follows: TGTGCCAGCAGCCGAAGGGCCACCAATGAGCAGTTCTTC. The encoded protein is CASSRRATNEQFF.

This clonotype was seen ten or more times. The chain carries TRBV5-5 and TRBJ2-3, with 12 bases fitting TRBD2. The J segment lost 5 bases and the V segment lost 4 bases, leaving 5 bases of the junction unmatched. Germline CDR1 reads SGHKS; CDR2 reads YYEKEE (reference sequence). The CDR3 has 15 residues. In DNA, the CDR3 is TGTGCCAGCAGCAGGACTAGCGGGACGGTAGATACGCAGTATTTT. As protein: CASSRTSGTVDTQYF.

The chain uses TRBV6-1 and TRBJ2-7; D may be TRBD2 (6 bases). CDR3 length: 13 amino acids. V dropped 6 bases and J dropped 3 bases, with 12 bases sitting between them. Per germline, CDR1 MNHNS and CDR2 SASEGT. DNA of the CDR3: TGTGCCAGCAGAGATCGGAGGGGCTACGAGCAGTACTTC. This encodes CASRDRRGYEQYF.

This clonotype was recorded a few times. V usage is TRBV5-4 and J usage is TRBJ2-1; the match to TRBD2 covers 13 bases. V shed 4 bases and J 4 bases; nucleotides not matched to a gene: 5. The germline CDR1 and CDR2 sequences are SGHNT and YYREEE (reference sequence). The CDR3 totals 16 residues. The CDR3 sequence: CASSLLAGGQYNEQFF. CDR3 nucleotides: TGTGCCAGCAGCCTACTAGCGGGGGGGCAATACAATGAGCAGTTCTTC.

In DNA form, the CDR3 reads TGTGCCACCAGTGCCCTGACAGGGAGCTCCTACAATGAGCAGTTCTTC. Translated, it gives CATSALTGSSYNEQFF. The chain has TRBV24-1 and TRBJ2-1, with 7 bases identical to TRBD1. This CDR3 is built from 16 residues. Germline V CDR1 and CDR2: KGHDR, SFDVKD. The trim removed 5 bases at V and 0 bases at J, leaving 6 bases unmatched.

The sample holds a few counts of this clonotype. This chain connects TRBV5-1 to TRBJ2-1; a weak D match, TRBD1 (6 bases). Trimming removed 4 bases at V and 9 bases at J, with 11 bases between. Per the germline V gene, CDR1 is SGHRS and CDR2 is YFSETQ. The CDR3 consists of 12 residues. The CDR3 DNA reads as TGCGCCAGCAGCCATCCACAGGGTGAGCAGTTCTTC. This codes for CASSHPQGEQFF.

The chain employs TRBV27 and TRBJ2-5; tentatively, D is TRBD2 (6 bases). Germline V lookup: CDR1 MNHEY, CDR2 SMNVEV (reference sequence). V lost 0 bases and J 7 bases, leaving 21 bases between the germline ends. This CDR3 contains 17 residues. The CDR3: CASSLSPLIGGKMTQYF. For the CDR3, the DNA is TGTGCCAGCAGTTTATCCCCTCTTATTGGAGGGAAGATGACCCAGTACTTC.

This clonotype was picked up a small number of times. The genes are TRBV11-2 and TRBJ2-7, with D tentatively TRBD2 (7 bases). The germline gives CDR1 SGHAT, CDR2 FQNNGV. The CDR3 has 18 amino acids. V was clipped by 5 bases and J by 1 base, with 24 bases between them. The CDR3 loop reads CASSHTGQGRVLSYEQYF. CDR3 in DNA: TGTGCCAGCAGCCACACGGGGCAGGGGAGGGTTCTATCCTACGAGCAGTACTTC.

The V gene is TRBV28, the J gene TRBJ2-1, with D possibly being TRBD2 (6 bases). This CDR3 is 15 amino acids long. Trimming cost V 2 bases and J 7 bases, with 15 bases left between them. CDR1 and CDR2 from the germline V gene are MDHEN and SYDVKM. The CDR3 DNA reads as TGTGCCAGCAGTTTACGTTGGGGAGGAGGTAATGAGCAGTTCTTC. Translated, it gives CASSLRWGGGNEQFF.

This chain joins TRBV6-2 or TRBV6-3 and TRBJ2-1; perhaps D is TRBD1 or TRBD2 (5 bases each). Per germline, CDR1 MNHEY and CDR2 SVGEGT. Trimming pared 4 bases from V and 6 bases from J, leaving 19 bases between. CDR3 size: 16 residues. Here the CDR3 reads CASSFSGTVIPNEQFF. The CDR3 DNA reads as TGTGCCAGCAGTTTCTCAGGGACCGTTATCCCCAATGAGCAGTTCTTC.

This sequence joins TRBV2 and TRBJ2-5; weak D call: TRBD2 (5 bases). CDR3 size: 13 residues. CDR1 and CDR2 (germline): SNHLY, FYNNEI. The ends were cut back, 7 bases at V and 1 base at J, with 10 bases in the middle. This CDR3 reads CASNSGIQETQYF. The CDR3 nucleotides are TGTGCCAGCAATTCCGGGATCCAAGAGACCCAGTACTTC.

The chain joins TRBV19 to TRBJ2-7; 8 nucleotides line up with TRBD1. CDR3 length: 15 amino acids. Germline V gives CDR1 LNHDA, CDR2 SQIVND (reference sequence). The ends lost 4 bases at V and 6 bases at J; junction bases unmatched: 11. CDR3 DNA sequence: TGTGCCAGTAGTAACTCGGCCGGGACAGGAATCGAGCAGTACTTC. It yields the protein CASSNSAGTGIEQYF.

In its sample, this clonotype was seen a few times. The chain links TRBV7-2 to TRBJ2-1; the match to TRBD2 covers 10 bases. Trimming at V came to 1 base and at J to 2 bases, leaving 2 bases not matched to a gene. The CDR3 covers 16 residues. The germline V gene has CDR1 SGHTA and CDR2 FQGNSA. The CDR3 loop is CASSLDSGRPYNEQFF. The DNA of the CDR3 is TGTGCCAGCAGCTTAGATAGCGGGAGGCCCTACAATGAGCAGTTCTTC.

This clonotype was seen repeatedly, ten times or more. The V and J genes are TRBV5-6 and TRBJ2-4, with 10 positions matching TRBD2. V shed 2 bases, J shed 1 base, and the junction held 15 bases outside the gene matches. The CDR3 has 20 amino acids. Germline V gene sequence: CDR1 SGHDT, CDR2 YYEEEE. The CDR3: CASSFPSSGRRGLAKNIQYF. The CDR3 bases are TGTGCCAGCAGCTTCCCGTCTAGCGGGAGAAGGGGACTCGCCAAAAACATTCAGTACTTC.

The chain carries TRBV5-4 and TRBJ2-1; 10 bases line up with TRBD1. Per the germline V gene, CDR1 is SGHNT and CDR2 is YYREEE (reference sequence). CDR3 length equals 17 residues. V trimming: 1 base; J trimming: 1 base; junction bases outside the gene matches: 5. CDR3 sequence reads: CASSLKGQGTSYNEQFF. CDR3 DNA: TGTGCCAGCAGCTTGAAGGGACAGGGGACGTCCTACAATGAGCAGTTCTTC.

This clonotype was observed a handful of times. In nucleotides, the CDR3 is TGTGCCAGCAGCCGATTTCAGCGCCCGGTGGACACCATATATTTT. Protein: CASSRFQRPVDTIYF. The chain uses TRBV3-1 and TRBJ1-3; D unresolved. CDR3 length equals 15 residues. Trimming stripped 4 bases from V and 8 bases from J, with 18 bases between. Germline lookup yields CDR1 LGHDT and CDR2 YNNKEL (reference sequence).

This clonotype was seen more than once but under ten times. V gene TRBV7-2 combines with J gene TRBJ1-1; 7 nucleotides line up with TRBD1. From germline, CDR1 is SGHTA and CDR2 FQGNSA. The CDR3 runs 13 residues. CDR3 residues: CATRTGPNTEAFF. The DNA of the CDR3 is TGTGCAACCCGGACAGGCCCGAACACTGAAGCTTTCTTT.

At least ten counts were recorded for this clonotype. The chain recombines TRBV5-1 with TRBJ2-2, with D tentatively TRBD1 (6 bases). The CDR3 is 16 residues long. Germline assignment: CDR1 SGHRS and CDR2 YFSETQ. Trimming removed 2 bases from V and 1 base from J, with 12 bases in between. The CDR3 region has the DNA TGCGCCAGCAGCTTAAACAGGGTTGGGAACACCGGGGAGCTGTTTTTT. This sequence encodes CASSLNRVGNTGELFF.

This clonotype was found a few times. This chain uses TRBV5-1 with TRBJ2-3; D gene unclear. V lost 0 bases and J 4 bases, leaving 12 bases between the germline ends. CDR3 length: 15 amino acids. Germline values: CDR1 SGHRS, CDR2 YFSETQ. CDR3 bases: TGCGCCAGCAGCTTGGGACTGACGGGCGCAGATACGCAGTATTTT. It translates to CASSLGLTGADTQYF.